Following are 30 T cell receptor beta chains from one sample sequenced in a study of T cell changes during pregnancy in multiple sclerosis. TCRdb's copy holds only in-frame clones and misses some; the assay was immunoSEQ multiplex PCR. The table lists 79,000 or so clones, around nine tenths of them singletons. The source was CD4+ T cells from peripheral blood mononuclear cells, collected before pregnancy. These receptors came from a female donor with multiple sclerosis, enrolled in a pregnancy study.

The genes are TRBV5-1 and TRBJ1-1, with 7 bases aligning to TRBD1. CDR3 size: 13 residues. CDR1 is SGHRS, CDR2 YFSETQ, per germline. Losses at the gene ends were 7 bases for V and 7 bases for J; bases not matched to a gene: 10. CDR3 residues: CASRTGIIGEAFF. Written as DNA, the CDR3 is TGCGCCAGCCGGACAGGTATCATAGGTGAAGCTTTCTTT.

V gene TRBV7-9 combines with J gene TRBJ2-1, with 11 bases lining up with TRBD2. V shed 8 bases, J shed 4 bases, and the junction held 1 base outside the gene matches. Per germline, CDR1 SEHNR and CDR2 FQNEAQ (reference sequence). The CDR3 loop spans 13 amino acids. The CDR3 protein is CASGTSGYNEQFF. CDR3 nucleotides: TGTGCCAGCGGGACTAGCGGTTACAATGAGCAGTTCTTC.

This clone has a single count. The chain uses TRBV30 and TRBJ1-5; TRBD1 agrees at 8 bases. CDR3 length equals 16 residues. CDR1 is GTSNPN and CDR2 is SVGIG in the germline V gene (reference sequence). The V and J ends lost 2 bases and 6 bases, in that order; junction bases with no gene match: 12. This CDR3 reads CAWSSGTGGLGQPQHF. The CDR3 DNA follows: TGTGCCTGGAGTTCGGGGACAGGCGGATTAGGTCAGCCCCAGCATTTT.

The chain has TRBV11-2 and TRBJ2-3, with 7 bases lining up with TRBD1. Trimming took 5 bases from V and 5 from J; bases not matched to a gene: 4. Germline CDR1 SGHAT, CDR2 FQNNGV. The CDR3 extends over 13 amino acids. The DNA for the CDR3 is TGTGCCAGCAGCGGACAGGTTGAAGATACGCAGTATTTT. Translating it yields CASSGQVEDTQYF. Full variable domain (remainder filled in from reference TRBV11-2 and TRBJ2-3): EAGVAQSPRYKIIEKRQSVAFWCNPISGHATLYWYQQILGQGPKLLIQFQNNGVVDDSQLPKDRFSAERLKGVDSTLKIQPAKLEDSAVYLCASSGQVEDTQYFGPGTRLTVL.

This clone was recorded only once. The chain carries TRBV13 and TRBJ2-7; D may be TRBD1 (5 bases). CDR3 size: 12 residues. Trimming left V 1 base short and J 4 bases short, with 5 bases between. CDR1 PRHDT and CDR2 FYEKMQ come from the germline V gene (reference sequence). The DNA for the CDR3 is TGTGCCAGCAGCTTAGAGGGGTACGAGCAGTACTTC. Translation gives CASSLEGYEQYF.

The gene calls are TRBV7-8 and TRBJ2-5; a weak D match, TRBD2 (6 bases). The CDR3 contains 15 residues. Trimming stripped 5 bases from V and 5 bases from J, with 18 bases between. The germline V gene encodes CDR1 SGHVS and CDR2 FQNEAQ. DNA for the CDR3: TGTGCCAGCAGCCCCCCCGGGAGACATCGGGAGACCCAGTACTTC. Protein product: CASSPPGRHRETQYF.

The rearrangement links TRBV7-6 to TRBJ1-4, with a tentative D call TRBD1 (6 bases). The CDR3 is made up of 16 amino acids. The germline V gene has CDR1 SGHVS and CDR2 FNYEAQ. V was clipped by 5 bases and J by 0 bases, with 13 bases between them. The CDR3 nucleotides are TGTGCCAGCAGCCCCCACGGACAGTCAACTAATGAAAAACTGTTTTTT. Its protein product is CASSPHGQSTNEKLFF.

This chain links TRBV19 with TRBJ1-2, with a weak D call TRBD1 (5 bases). Trimming removed 2 bases from V and 6 bases from J, with 16 bases in between. Germline values: CDR1 LNHDA, CDR2 SQIVND (reference sequence). This CDR3 spans 15 amino acids. CDR3 in amino acids: CASSIRGAGLHGYTF. CDR3 DNA sequence: TGTGCCAGTAGTATAAGGGGTGCAGGCTTGCATGGCTACACCTTC. The complete variable domain, with remaining parts taken from reference TRBV19 and TRBJ1-2, reads DGGITQSPKYLFRKEGQNVTLSCEQNLNHDAMYWYRQDPGQGLRLIYYSQIVNDFQKGDIAEGYSVSREKKESFPLTVTSAQKNPTAFYLCASSIRGAGLHGYTFGSGTRLTVV.

The rearrangement links TRBV7-8 to TRBJ2-3; the match to TRBD2 covers 11 bases. The CDR3 extends over 20 amino acids. The trim removed 3 bases at V and 2 bases at J, leaving 16 bases unmatched. Germline loops: CDR1 SGHVS, CDR2 FQNEAQ. DNA for the CDR3: TGTGCCAGCAGCTTCCGTCGAGGGGCTAGCGGGGGGATCATCACAGATACGCAGTATTTT. Protein product: CASSFRRGASGGIITDTQYF.

The chain employs TRBV2 and TRBJ2-7; perhaps TRBD2 as D (6 bases). The CDR3 contains 13 residues. Germline V lookup: CDR1 SNHLY, CDR2 FYNNEI. V lost 8 bases to trimming and J lost 3 bases, with 14 bases between them. CDR3 loop: CASAGSGGYEQYF. In nucleotides, the CDR3 is TGTGCCAGCGCGGGATCCGGAGGCTACGAGCAGTACTTC.

This rearrangement joins TRBV19 to TRBJ2-5; 11 bases align to TRBD2. CDR1 LNHDA and CDR2 SQIVND come from the germline V gene (reference sequence). J lost 5 bases, V lost 4 bases, and 9 bases had no gene match. This CDR3 region has 16 residues. This CDR3 reads CASSSGTSGRGETQYF. Written as DNA, the CDR3 is TGTGCCAGTAGTAGCGGGACTAGCGGTAGAGGGGAGACCCAGTACTTC.

This chain uses TRBV10-3 with TRBJ2-1; D might be TRBD2 (6 bases). The V and J ends lost 3 bases and 2 bases respectively, with 17 bases between them. The CDR3 is made up of 17 amino acids. CDR1 and CDR2 from the germline V gene are ENHRY and SYGVKD. Here the CDR3 DNA reads TGTGCCATCAGTGACGCCCCGGGGGAGTCTACCTACAATGAGCAGTTCTTC. This encodes CAISDAPGESTYNEQFF.

The chain is built from TRBV7-7 and TRBJ2-3, with D maybe TRBD2 (6 bases). The CDR3 runs to 15 residues. V lost 5 bases, J lost 6 bases, and 18 bases lay in between. In germline, CDR1 is SSHAT, CDR2 FNYEAQ (reference sequence). DNA for the CDR3: TGTGCCAGCAGCCCGGGACTTTCTCATAAGGATACGCAGTATTTT. Translated: CASSPGLSHKDTQYF.

The chain has TRBV9 and TRBJ2-3; 8 nucleotides align to TRBD2. With V trimmed by 0 bases and J by 0 bases, 3 bases remained unmatched. Germline V gene sequence: CDR1 SGDLS, CDR2 YYNGEE. This CDR3 has 16 amino acids. The CDR3 protein is CASSVATGGSTDTQYF. The CDR3 DNA reads as TGTGCCAGCAGCGTAGCCACGGGGGGGAGCACAGATACGCAGTATTTT.

CDR3 in amino acids: CASSLAQGGRYF. In DNA form, the CDR3 reads TGTGCCAGCAGTTTGGCACAGGGGGGTCGGTACTTC. V usage is TRBV28 and J usage is TRBJ2-7; TRBD1 agrees at 8 bases. The V gene end was trimmed by 3 bases and the J gene end by 12 bases; junction bases not matched to a gene: 7. This CDR3 has 12 residues. The germline V gene has CDR1 MDHEN and CDR2 SYDVKM.

V is TRBV13 and J is TRBJ2-3, with TRBD2 as a possible D gene (7 bases). Germline CDR1 PRHDT, CDR2 FYEKMQ (reference sequence). The V end lost 1 base, the J end lost 6 bases, and 11 bases lay between the germline ends. This CDR3 is 14 amino acids long. This CDR3 reads CASSLVGGLDTQYF. In DNA, the CDR3 is TGTGCCAGCAGCTTAGTCGGGGGGCTCGATACGCAGTATTTT.

This clone has only one observation. This sequence joins TRBV5-1 and TRBJ2-1; D is unresolved. Germline CDR1 is SGHRS and CDR2 is YFSETQ. The CDR3 is 13 residues long. Between the trimmed V and J ends, which lost 4 bases and 1 base, there was a span of 6 bases. The CDR3 region is CASSPRSYNEQFF. CDR3 bases: TGCGCCAGCAGCCCCCGGTCCTACAATGAGCAGTTCTTC.

This chain connects TRBV6-1 to TRBJ2-1; a possible D gene is TRBD1 (6 bases). Trimming removed 10 bases at V and 5 bases at J, with 18 bases between. Per the germline V gene, CDR1 is MNHNS and CDR2 is SASEGT. CDR3 length: 14 amino acids. The chain's CDR3 is CANQTGCPHNEQFF. In DNA form, the CDR3 reads TGTGCCAACCAAACAGGGTGCCCACACAATGAGCAGTTCTTC.

V and J are TRBV27 and TRBJ1-4; D is perhaps TRBD1 (5 bases). The germline CDR1 and CDR2 sequences are MNHEY and SMNVEV (reference sequence). This CDR3 has 15 amino acids. V dropped 0 bases and J dropped 5 bases, with 10 bases sitting between them. The CDR3 loop reads CASSLSGGRNEKLFF. CDR3 nucleotide sequence: TGTGCCAGCAGTTTATCGGGGGGGAGGAATGAAAAACTGTTTTTT.

The rearrangement joins TRBV29-1 to TRBJ2-5, with 11 bases that match TRBD2. CDR1 and CDR2 from the germline V gene are SQVTM and ANQGSEA. Unmatched junction bases numbered 4, after V lost 7 bases and J lost 3 bases. The CDR3 is made up of 13 amino acids. CDR3 DNA: TGCAGCGCCTTGACTAGCGGGGAAGAGACCCAGTACTTC. Its protein is CSALTSGEETQYF.

This clone was observed a handful of times. The rearrangement links TRBV7-3 to TRBJ1-1; possible D gene TRBD1, 5 bases. Germline V gene lookup returns CDR1 SGHTA and CDR2 FQGTGA. V was trimmed by 5 bases and J by 3 bases, leaving 16 bases between them. The CDR3 runs to 15 residues. This chain's CDR3 is CASSLSPGRDTEAFF. Written as DNA, the CDR3 is TGTGCCAGCAGCCTCAGTCCCGGCAGGGACACTGAAGCTTTCTTT.

The gene calls are TRBV9 and TRBJ1-1; no definite D call. CDR3 size: 14 residues. In germline, CDR1 is SGDLS, CDR2 YYNGEE. Trimming pared 0 bases from V and 1 base from J, leaving 7 bases between. CDR3 region: CASSVDYRNTEAFF. The CDR3 coding sequence is TGTGCCAGCAGCGTAGATTACAGGAACACTGAAGCTTTCTTT.

This chain uses TRBV29-1 with TRBJ2-3; no reliable D call. Germline CDR1 is SQVTM and CDR2 is ANQGSEA. V shed 2 bases and J shed 0 bases, with 12 bases lying between them. This CDR3 contains 15 residues. The CDR3 reads CSVENPSLSTDTQYF. As DNA, the CDR3 is TGCAGCGTTGAAAATCCCAGTCTTAGCACAGATACGCAGTATTTT.

The V and J genes are TRBV9 and TRBJ1-1; TRBD1 aligns across 7 bases. Per the germline V gene, CDR1 is SGDLS and CDR2 is YYNGEE. The CDR3 covers 13 residues. Unmatched junction bases numbered 3, after V lost 3 bases and J lost 4 bases. CDR3 DNA: TGTGCCAGCAGCGCTACAGGGGTCACTGAAGCTTTCTTT. Its translation: CASSATGVTEAFF.

The chain uses TRBV29-1 and TRBJ1-6; no definite D call. The CDR3 length is 13 residues. Deletions cut 4 bases from V and 13 bases from J, with 17 bases between. In germline, CDR1 is SQVTM, CDR2 ANQGSEA. The CDR3 region is CSVGERVGLPLHF. The CDR3 coding sequence is TGCAGCGTTGGTGAGAGGGTAGGACTCCCCCTCCACTTT.

The V and J genes are TRBV9 and TRBJ2-5; the match to TRBD1 covers 11 bases. The CDR3 totals 18 residues. With V trimmed by 3 bases and J by 4 bases, 14 bases remained unmatched. Per germline, CDR1 SGDLS and CDR2 YYNGEE. CDR3 sequence reads: CASSATGTGGTSAETQYF. The CDR3 DNA sequence: TGTGCCAGCAGCGCGACCGGGACAGGGGGGACTAGTGCAGAGACCCAGTACTTC.

This rearrangement joins TRBV5-4 to TRBJ2-1; 9 bases are a match to TRBD2. V lost 0 bases, J lost 10 bases, and 5 bases stayed unmatched. The CDR3 consists of 14 residues. Per germline, CDR1 SGHNT and CDR2 YYREEE (reference sequence). The CDR3, as DNA: TGTGCCAGCAGCTTGGGCGGGAGGGCCCTCGAGCAGTTCTTC. Translated, it gives CASSLGGRALEQFF.

This chain connects TRBV28 to TRBJ2-1, with D perhaps TRBD2 (5 bases). Per the germline V gene, CDR1 is MDHEN and CDR2 is SYDVKM. CDR3 length: 15 residues. Trimming pared 3 bases from V and 6 bases from J, leaving 15 bases between. The CDR3 DNA reads TGTGCCAGCAGTTTCCGAGCGGTTCGGGGCAATGAGCAGTTCTTC. This gives the protein CASSFRAVRGNEQFF.

V is TRBV9 and J is TRBJ1-4; TRBD1 might be the D (5 bases). V lost 5 bases and J lost 5, with 34 bases in between. There are 21 residues in the CDR3. CDR1 is SGDLS, CDR2 YYNGEE, per germline. This chain's CDR3 is CASSPGSASSWGEIINEKLFF. CDR3 in DNA: TGTGCCAGCAGTCCGGGCAGCGCATCCAGTTGGGGGGAAATTATCAATGAAAAACTGTTTTTT.

This chain joins TRBV7-6 and TRBJ2-1; TRBD1 matches 7 bases. V was clipped by 2 bases and J by 7 bases; unmatched bases: 11. CDR1 and CDR2 from the germline V gene are SGHVS and FNYEAQ. This CDR3 is built from 16 residues. This CDR3 reads CASSLLPGQEKNEQFF. CDR3 sequence (DNA): TGTGCCAGCAGCTTACTCCCTGGACAGGAAAAGAATGAGCAGTTCTTC.